This T cell receptor beta chain was retrieved from a study of cytomegalovirus exposure and HLA in healthy donors. Study observations and caveats: In a later analysis, productive TCRs from donors in an Asian-associated ancestry cluster reportedly carried fewer N-insertions than the cohort mean. In an earlier analysis, about 90% or about 30%: the productive usage of most TCR beta V segments.

13 Jbeta primers and 60 Vbeta primers were used for the PCR. Method: immunoSEQ multiplex PCR; TCRdb's copy keeps in-frame clones and lacks some. The table shows about 180,000 clones, with roughly 80% occurring only once. At collection, donors were nominally healthy, but unrecorded immune exposures were probable. A remark on this clone: Its matching antigen is unknown.

Germline V gene lookup returns CDR1 MNHEY and CDR2 SVGAGI. The CDR3 length is 14 residues. V trimming: 6 bases; J trimming: 7 bases; junction bases outside the gene matches: 8. The clonotype originates from a man aged 40-49 years in good health and CMV-seronegative. J is TRBJ1-4 and V is TRBV6-5; 7 positions agree with TRBD1. The sample consisted of PBMCs. Written as DNA, the CDR3 is TGTGCCAGCAGATCATCAGGGGGGAGTGAAAAACTGTTTTTT. It encodes CASRSSGGSEKLFF.